The source of this T cell receptor beta chain is a study of blood T cell repertoires in COVID-19. Across the study: PBMCs, B-cell-depleted T cells, or T cells provided the cDNA or gDNA that made up the material.

Original analysis: Cell counts per sample came from amplifying reference gene primers. Clones were sequenced by immunoSEQ multiplex PCR, and TCRdb holds only the in-frame ones, with some missing. V, J and clone size derive from that table, while D and trimming were established from the DNA sequence. The sample has about 150,000 clones; about 86% are singletons. Trimming took off 1 base at V and 4 bases at J, with 11 bases between the two ends. The CDR3 has 15 amino acids. Germline V lookup: CDR1 SGHTA, CDR2 FQGTGA. V gene TRBV7-3 combines with J gene TRBJ2-1, with D possibly TRBD1 on 7 matching bases. This receptor was taken from a man in his forties or fifties who had recovered from COVID-19. Sequenced: PBMCs or T cells enriched from blood (not recorded which). The CDR3 here is CASSLKQGTYNEQFF. The DNA for the CDR3 is TGTGCCAGCAGCTTAAAACAGGGGACTTACAATGAGCAGTTCTTC.